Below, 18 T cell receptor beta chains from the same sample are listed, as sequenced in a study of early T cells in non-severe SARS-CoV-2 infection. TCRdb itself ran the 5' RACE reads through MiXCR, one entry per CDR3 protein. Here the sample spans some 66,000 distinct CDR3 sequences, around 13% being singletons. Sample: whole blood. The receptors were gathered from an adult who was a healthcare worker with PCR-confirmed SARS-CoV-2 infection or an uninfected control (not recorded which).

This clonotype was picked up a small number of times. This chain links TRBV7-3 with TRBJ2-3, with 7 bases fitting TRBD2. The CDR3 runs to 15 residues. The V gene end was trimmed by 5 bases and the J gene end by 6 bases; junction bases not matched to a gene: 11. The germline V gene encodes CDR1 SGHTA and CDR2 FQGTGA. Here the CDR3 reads CASSPRPAGVDTQYF. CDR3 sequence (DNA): TGTGCCAGCAGCCCTCGCCCCGCGGGAGTGGATACGCAGTATTTT.

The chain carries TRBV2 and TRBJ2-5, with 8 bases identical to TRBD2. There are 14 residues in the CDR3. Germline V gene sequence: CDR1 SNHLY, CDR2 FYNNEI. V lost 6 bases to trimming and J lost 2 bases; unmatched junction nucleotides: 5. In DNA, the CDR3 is TGTGCCAGCAGACCGGGACTAGGGCAAGAGACCCAGTACTTC. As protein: CASRPGLGQETQYF.

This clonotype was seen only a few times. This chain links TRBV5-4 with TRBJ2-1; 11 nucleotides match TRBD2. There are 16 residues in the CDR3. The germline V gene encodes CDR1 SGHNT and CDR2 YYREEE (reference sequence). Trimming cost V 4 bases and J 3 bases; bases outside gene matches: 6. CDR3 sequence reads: CASSMGLAVYYNEQFF. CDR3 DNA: TGTGCCAGCAGCATGGGACTAGCGGTCTACTACAATGAGCAGTTCTTC.

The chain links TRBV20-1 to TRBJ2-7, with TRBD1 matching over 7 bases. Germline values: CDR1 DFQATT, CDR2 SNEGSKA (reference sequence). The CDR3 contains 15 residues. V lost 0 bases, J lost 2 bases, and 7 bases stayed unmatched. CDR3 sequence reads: CSARDLRQGPYEQYF. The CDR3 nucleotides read TGCAGTGCTAGAGATCTCCGACAGGGACCCTACGAGCAGTACTTC.

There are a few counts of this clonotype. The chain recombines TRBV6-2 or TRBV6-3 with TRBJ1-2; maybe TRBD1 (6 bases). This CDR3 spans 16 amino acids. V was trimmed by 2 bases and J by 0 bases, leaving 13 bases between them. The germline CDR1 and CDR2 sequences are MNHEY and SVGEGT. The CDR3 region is CASSYRWGHANYGYTF. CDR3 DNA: TGTGCCAGCAGTTACCGGTGGGGACACGCTAACTATGGCTACACCTTC.

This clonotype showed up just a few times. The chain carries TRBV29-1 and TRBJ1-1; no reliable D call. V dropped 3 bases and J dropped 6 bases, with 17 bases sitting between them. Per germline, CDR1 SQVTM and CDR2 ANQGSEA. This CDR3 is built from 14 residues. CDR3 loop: CSVEAFGKSPEAFF. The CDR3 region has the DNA TGCAGCGTTGAGGCCTTCGGGAAGTCACCTGAAGCTTTCTTT.

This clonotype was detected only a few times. The CDR3 DNA sequence: TGCAGCTCCTCCGGGGGATTCAGCACAGATACGCAGTATTTT. This translates into CSSSGGFSTDTQYF. The V call is TRBV29-1, the J call TRBJ2-3, with a possible D match to TRBD2 (6 bases). The V end was cut by 8 bases, the J end by 0 bases, with 15 bases between. Germline V gene data show CDR1 as SQVTM and CDR2 as ANQGSEA. The CDR3 totals 14 residues.

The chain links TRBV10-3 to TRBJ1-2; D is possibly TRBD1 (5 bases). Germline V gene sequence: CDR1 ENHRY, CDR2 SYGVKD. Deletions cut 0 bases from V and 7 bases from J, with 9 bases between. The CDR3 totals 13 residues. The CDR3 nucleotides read TGTGCCATCAGTGAGTCAGAGGGGAGTGGCTACACCTTC. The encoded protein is CAISESEGSGYTF.

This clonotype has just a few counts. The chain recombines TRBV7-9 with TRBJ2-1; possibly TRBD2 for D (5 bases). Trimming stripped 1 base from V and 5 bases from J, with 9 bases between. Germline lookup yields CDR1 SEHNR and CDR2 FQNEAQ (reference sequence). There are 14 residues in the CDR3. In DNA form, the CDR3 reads TGTGCCAGCAGCTTAGGAGGGCAGGACAATGAGCAGTTCTTC. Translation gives CASSLGGQDNEQFF.

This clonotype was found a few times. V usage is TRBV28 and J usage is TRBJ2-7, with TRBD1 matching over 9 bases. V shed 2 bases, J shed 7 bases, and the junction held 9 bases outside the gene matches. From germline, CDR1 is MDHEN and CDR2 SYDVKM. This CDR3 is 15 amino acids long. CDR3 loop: CASSLTGGITVEQYF. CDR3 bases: TGTGCCAGCAGTTTAACAGGGGGCATAACTGTTGAGCAGTACTTC. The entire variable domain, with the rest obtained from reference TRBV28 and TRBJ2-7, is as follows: DVKVTQSSRYLVKRTGEKVFLECVQDMDHENMFWYRQDPGLGLRLIYFSYDVKMKEKGDIPEGYSVSREKKERFSLILESASTNQTSMYLCASSLTGGITVEQYFGPGTRLTVT.

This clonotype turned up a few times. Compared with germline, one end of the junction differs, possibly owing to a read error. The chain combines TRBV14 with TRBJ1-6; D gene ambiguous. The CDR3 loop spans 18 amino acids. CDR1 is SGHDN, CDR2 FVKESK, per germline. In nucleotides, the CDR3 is TGTGCCAGCAGCCAACGCGGGGATCTGAGCTCCTATAATTCACCCCTCCATTTT. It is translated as CASSQRGDLSSYNSPLHF.

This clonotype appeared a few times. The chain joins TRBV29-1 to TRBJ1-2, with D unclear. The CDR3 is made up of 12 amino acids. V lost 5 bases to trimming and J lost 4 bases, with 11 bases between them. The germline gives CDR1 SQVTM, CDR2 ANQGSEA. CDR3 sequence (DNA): TGCAGCGTTTTTGTGGGGAGCTATGGCTACACCTTC. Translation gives CSVFVGSYGYTF.

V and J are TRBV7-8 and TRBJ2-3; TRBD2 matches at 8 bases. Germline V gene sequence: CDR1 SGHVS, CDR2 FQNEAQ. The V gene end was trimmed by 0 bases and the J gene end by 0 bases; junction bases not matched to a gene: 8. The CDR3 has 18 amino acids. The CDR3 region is CASSLATGGISSTDTQYF. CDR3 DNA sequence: TGTGCCAGCAGCTTAGCGACGGGAGGGATCTCTAGCACAGATACGCAGTATTTT.

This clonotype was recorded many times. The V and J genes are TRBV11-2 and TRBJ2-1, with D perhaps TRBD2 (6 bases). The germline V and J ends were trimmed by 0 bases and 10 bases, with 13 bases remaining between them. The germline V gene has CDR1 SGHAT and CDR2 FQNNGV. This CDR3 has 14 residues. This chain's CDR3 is CASSLDTSFREQFF. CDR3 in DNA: TGTGCCAGCAGCTTAGATACTAGCTTTAGAGAGCAGTTCTTC.

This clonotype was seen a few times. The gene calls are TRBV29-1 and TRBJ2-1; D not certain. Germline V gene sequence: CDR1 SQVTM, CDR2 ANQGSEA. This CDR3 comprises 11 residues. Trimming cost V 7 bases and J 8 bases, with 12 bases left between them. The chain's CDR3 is CSAASSDEQFF. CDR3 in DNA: TGCAGCGCGGCCAGTTCCGATGAGCAGTTCTTC.

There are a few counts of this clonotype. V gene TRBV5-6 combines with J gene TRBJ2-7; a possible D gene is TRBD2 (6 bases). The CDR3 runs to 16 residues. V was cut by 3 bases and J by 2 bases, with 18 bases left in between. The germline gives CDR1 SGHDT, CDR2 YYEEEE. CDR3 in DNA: TGTGCCAGCAGCTCCGGACTATCCTACCAAACCTACGAGCAGTACTTC. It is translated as CASSSGLSYQTYEQYF.

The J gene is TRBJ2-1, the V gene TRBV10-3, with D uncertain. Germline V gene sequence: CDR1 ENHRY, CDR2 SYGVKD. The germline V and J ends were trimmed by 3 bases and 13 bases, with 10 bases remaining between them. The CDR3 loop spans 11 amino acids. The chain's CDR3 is CAISDKRHQFF. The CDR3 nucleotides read TGTGCCATCAGTGATAAGAGACACCAGTTCTTC.

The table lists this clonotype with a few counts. CDR3 bases: TGTGCCAGCAGCCCACCGAGGGGGTTCTACAATGAGCAGTTCTTC. Translation gives CASSPPRGFYNEQFF. The gene calls are TRBV7-2 and TRBJ2-1, with a weak D call TRBD1 (6 bases). V was clipped by 5 bases and J by 3 bases, with 14 bases between them. The CDR3 sequence is 15 residues long. Germline CDR1 reads SGHTA; CDR2 reads FQGNSA.